What follows is one T cell receptor (beta chain) and its context. V dropped 7 bases and J dropped 4 bases, with 13 bases sitting between them. Germline V CDR1 and CDR2: SQVTM, ANQGSEA. The CDR3 consists of 13 residues. Each donor gave ten milliliters of peripheral blood. This specimen belongs to a study of blood T cells in healthy people across ages. A second 7 to 11 cycle PCR used barcoded and J-beta primers. One entry per CDR3 protein, called by TCRdb with MiXCR from the 5' RACE reads. Of around 870,000 distinct CDR3 sequences listed, more than 25% are singletons. Sequenced material: blood. The rearrangement links TRBV29-1 to TRBJ2-2; tentative D call: TRBD2 (7 bases). The TCR sequence derives from a woman of 80 years or more in good health. CDR3 sequence reads: CSAQRGGTGELFF. The CDR3 bases are TGCAGCGCCCAGAGGGGGGGCACCGGGGAGCTGTTTTTT.